One sample yielded the 14 T cell receptor beta chains listed below, sequenced in a study of blood T cell repertoires in COVID-19. Measured with immunoSEQ multiplex PCR; TCRdb has only the in-frame clones, and not every one. The table records just over 60,000 clones, more than 65% of them present only once. Sequences were obtained from peripheral blood. The receptors shown here come from an elderly woman with active or convalescent COVID-19.

This chain links TRBV11-3 with TRBJ1-1, with TRBD1 matching over 8 bases. This CDR3 region has 14 residues. The junction had 6 bases not matched to a gene; V was cut back by 5 bases and J by 4 bases. CDR1 SGHNT and CDR2 YENEEA come from the germline V gene. The CDR3 is CASSPLRGPTEAFF. CDR3 in DNA: TGTGCCAGCAGCCCTCTCAGGGGGCCCACTGAAGCTTTCTTT.

The V call is TRBV18, the J call TRBJ1-3; a weak D match, TRBD1 (5 bases). Germline V gene data show CDR1 as KGHSH and CDR2 as LQKENI. This CDR3 is built from 16 residues. V lost 0 bases to trimming and J lost 0 bases, with 9 bases between them. The CDR3 loop reads CASSPPNRNSGNTIYF. The CDR3 DNA reads as TGTGCCAGCTCACCACCAAACAGGAACTCTGGAAACACCATATATTTT.

The V gene is TRBV18, the J gene TRBJ1-3; 7 bases are a match to TRBD1. Germline V CDR1 and CDR2: KGHSH, LQKENI. The length of the CDR3 is 18 residues. V was clipped by 1 base and J by 3 bases; unmatched bases: 12. The CDR3 DNA follows: TGTGCCAGCTCACCACTGGGACAGTTTTCAATTGTTGGAAACACCATATATTTT. Protein sequence: CASSPLGQFSIVGNTIYF.

This clone has a handful of counts. The CDR3 coding sequence is TGTGCCAGCAGTGCCTCGGTTGGCTACACCTTC. It translates to CASSASVGYTF. The chain couples TRBV25-1 to TRBJ1-2, with unresolved D. CDR1 is MGHDK and CDR2 is SYGVNS in the germline V gene. This CDR3 comprises 11 residues. Deletions cut 4 bases from V and 7 bases from J, with 7 bases between.

V is TRBV3-1 (or the pseudogene TRBV3-2) and J is TRBJ2-5; 10 nucleotides agree with TRBD1. CDR3 length: 15 residues. Germline assignment: CDR1 LGHDT and CDR2 YNNKEL (reference sequence). V lost 3 bases and J lost 3; bases outside the gene matches: 4. The CDR3, as DNA: TGTGCCAGCAGCCAGAGGACAGGGGGGGAAGAGACCCAGTACTTC. Translation: CASSQRTGGEETQYF.

This clone has just a few counts. The chain couples TRBV6-5 to TRBJ1-5; D is possibly TRBD1 (6 bases). V shed 7 bases and J shed 2 bases, with 15 bases lying between them. Germline V lookup: CDR1 MNHEY, CDR2 SVGAGI. The CDR3 is made up of 15 amino acids. The CDR3 coding sequence is TGTGCCAGCACCCGCTCCAGGGGAGGCAATCAGCCCCAGCATTTT. This translates into CASTRSRGGNQPQHF.

The rearrangement joins TRBV2 to TRBJ1-2; D not resolved. This CDR3 has 14 amino acids. Trimming stripped 2 bases from V and 2 bases from J, with 9 bases between. Germline assignment: CDR1 SNHLY and CDR2 FYNNEI. CDR3 region: CASSEIAANYGYTF. The CDR3 bases are TGTGCCAGCAGTGAAATAGCAGCAAACTATGGCTACACCTTC.

V usage is TRBV9 and J usage is TRBJ1-6, with D possibly matching TRBD1 (6 bases). Germline assignment: CDR1 SGDLS and CDR2 YYNGEE. The germline V and J ends were trimmed by 6 bases and 4 bases, with 17 bases remaining between them. The CDR3 totals 16 residues. The CDR3 reads CASTAGAKGYNSPLHF. As DNA, the CDR3 is TGTGCCAGCACCGCGGGGGCGAAAGGATATAATTCACCCCTCCACTTT.

The gene calls are TRBV7-8 and TRBJ1-2; 7 positions match TRBD1. Germline assignment: CDR1 SGHVS and CDR2 FQNEAQ. V was clipped by 8 bases and J by 5 bases; unmatched bases: 2. This CDR3 is built from 11 residues. The CDR3: CASSGGYGYTF. DNA for the CDR3: TGTGCCAGCTCAGGGGGGTATGGCTACACCTTC.

This clone was observed a handful of times. The chain couples TRBV27 to TRBJ1-1; possibly TRBD1 for D (6 bases). V was shortened by 5 bases and J by 0 bases, with 13 bases between the two germline ends. The CDR3 is made up of 15 amino acids. Germline V gene lookup returns CDR1 MNHEY and CDR2 SMNVEV (reference sequence). In DNA, the CDR3 is TGTGCCAGCAGTCCGCAGGACAGCCTGAACACTGAAGCTTTCTTT. Its protein product is CASSPQDSLNTEAFF.

The chain is built from TRBV2 and TRBJ1-5; D not certain. Germline lookup yields CDR1 SNHLY and CDR2 FYNNEI. Trimming shortened V by 0 bases and J by 2 bases, and 8 bases separated the two germline ends. This CDR3 has 15 amino acids. The CDR3 region has the DNA TGTGCCAGCAGTGAAGCTGGAGTGGGCAATCAGCCCCAGCATTTT. It codes for CASSEAGVGNQPQHF. Supplemented by reference TRBV2 and TRBJ1-5, the full variable domain reads EPEVTQTPSHQVTQMGQEVILRCVPISNHLYFYWYRQILGQKVEFLVSFYNNEISEKSEIFDDQFSVERPDGSNFTLKIRSTKLEDSAMYFCASSEAGVGNQPQHFGDGTRLSIL.

In its sample, this clone was seen once. The V call is TRBV29-1, the J call TRBJ1-5; 8 nucleotides agree with TRBD1. Germline V CDR1 and CDR2: SQVTM, ANQGSEA. V lost 6 bases to trimming and J lost 6 bases; unmatched junction nucleotides: 4. The CDR3 has 12 residues. CDR3 nucleotides: TGCAGCGTCCGACAGGGGAGTCAGCCCCAGCATTTT. Its protein is CSVRQGSQPQHF.

The V gene is TRBV6-5, the J gene TRBJ1-6; the match to TRBD1 covers 9 bases. From germline, CDR1 is MNHEY and CDR2 SVGAGI. The J segment lost 8 bases and the V segment lost 6 bases, leaving 5 bases of the junction unmatched. The CDR3 totals 14 residues. The CDR3 DNA sequence: TGTGCCAGCAGAGACGGGACAGGGTATTCACCCCTCCACTTT. Its protein product is CASRDGTGYSPLHF.

V is TRBV5-1 and J is TRBJ2-7; tentatively, D is TRBD1 (6 bases). The CDR3 totals 12 residues. Germline V lookup: CDR1 SGHRS, CDR2 YFSETQ. Deletions cut 4 bases from V and 3 bases from J, with 8 bases between. CDR3 sequence (DNA): TGCGCCAGCAGCGGACAGAACTACGAGCAGTACTTC. Its translation: CASSGQNYEQYF. The full variable domain, with the rest looked up from reference TRBV5-1 and TRBJ2-7, is KAGVTQTPRYLIKTRGQQVTLSCSPISGHRSVSWYQQTPGQGLQFLFEYFSETQRNKGNFPGRFSGRQFSNSRSEMNVSTLELGDSALYLCASSGQNYEQYFGPGTRLTVT.